The source of this TCR beta chain is a study of OX40 agonist ivuxolimab in advanced cancers. General study points: Researchers did not establish what antigens the expanded peripheral T cells target.

CDR3 length: 15 amino acids. CDR1 and CDR2 from the germline V gene are KGHSH and LQKENI. The V and J ends lost 1 base and 6 bases respectively, with 14 bases between them. Patients who had autoimmune disease history or got systemic immunosuppression were left out. TCRdb keeps only in-frame clones here, not all; method: immunoSEQ multiplex PCR. The table records about 81,000 clones, more than 75% of them present only once. In the case of this clone: Its antigen is still unknown.

This sequence joins TRBV18 and TRBJ2-3; D possibly corresponds to TRBD1 (6 bases). Sequencing was performed on CD4+ or CD8+ T cells sorted from blood, taken in a trial of the OX40 agonist ivuxolimab. The sequence derives from an adult with an advanced solid tumor such as melanoma, head and neck, liver or kidney cancer. The CDR3 sequence is CASSPQNRDGDTQYF. Written as DNA, the CDR3 is TGTGCCAGCTCACCACAGAACAGGGATGGGGATACGCAGTATTTT.